The sequence of this T cell receptor beta chain was determined in a study of blood T cell repertoires in COVID-19. Overall study: There were acute and convalescent COVID-19 samples, and they came from the United States, Italy and Spain. Nucleic acid was either cDNA or gDNA, and it came from T cells, B-cell-depleted T cells, or PBMCs.

Germline-derived CDR1 and CDR2 are SGHKS and YYEKEE (reference sequence). V was cut by 2 bases and J by 5 bases, with 16 bases left in between. This CDR3 contains 15 residues. Authors' processing steps: Amplification from reference gene primers served as the basis for estimated nucleated cell counts. Clones were read by immunoSEQ multiplex PCR, and TCRdb kept only the in-frame ones, dropping some. The D gene and trimming were derived from the DNA, and the V and J assignments and clone size from that table. The sample shows around 60,000 clones, more than 85% of them seen only once. The chain is built from TRBV5-5 and TRBJ1-2, with D perhaps TRBD1 (5 bases). This TCR was sampled from a man aged 60 to 75 with acute or convalescent COVID-19. The sample was peripheral blood. The CDR3 loop is CASSFGQGIGYGYTF. CDR3 nucleotides: TGTGCCAGCAGCTTTGGGCAGGGAATCGGATATGGCTACACCTTC.